The sample holds a few counts of the clone carrying this T cell receptor (beta chain). Its target is unknown. The data originate from a study of response to subunit inactivated influenza vaccine. Points from the study as a whole: A suggestion made by the authors is that each seasonal influenza vaccination recruits few new T cells.

TCRdb re-analysed the RT-PCR reads in MiXCR, keeping a single row per CDR3 protein. The sample includes about 240,000 distinct CDR3 sequences, 10% to 15% of them seen just once. The origin of this receptor is a man in his forties or fifties who received an inactivated influenza vaccine. Sequencing used non-naive T cells sorted from PBMCs, obtained 14 to 15 days before vaccination.

This CDR3 is CASSIGVDRFPLYYGYTF. In DNA, the CDR3 is TGTGCCAGTAGTATTGGAGTGGACAGGTTTCCGCTTTATTATGGCTACACCTTC. The chain has TRBV19 and TRBJ1-2; TRBD1 agrees at 7 bases. Trimming cost V 3 bases and J 5 bases; bases outside gene matches: 18. The CDR3 loop spans 18 amino acids. The germline V gene has CDR1 LNHDA and CDR2 SQIVND (reference sequence).